The T cell receptor beta chain under discussion was sequenced for a study of blood T cell repertoires in COVID-19. Study summary: Collection of acute and convalescent COVID-19 samples took place in the United States, Italy and Spain. T cells, B-cell-depleted T cells, or PBMCs provided the cDNA or gDNA that served as material.

Under the authors' procedure: Cell counts per sample came from amplifying reference gene primers. Here immunoSEQ multiplex PCR was the method, and the copy in TCRdb shows in-frame clones only, minus some. That table supplies the V and J calls and clone size; D and trimming were determined from the DNA. The repertoire holds roughly 58,000 clones, with less than 85% as singletons. J was trimmed by 5 bases and V by 6 bases; bases with no gene match: 4. The CDR3 extends over 11 amino acids. Germline-derived CDR1 and CDR2 are SQVTM and ANQGSEA. The sequenced sample was peripheral blood. This receptor was taken from a man between 65 and 85 years old with active COVID-19. This sequence joins TRBV29-1 and TRBJ2-7, with TRBD1 matching over 7 bases. The CDR3 protein is CSVERGHEQYF. The CDR3 DNA reads TGCAGCGTCGAGAGGGGGCACGAGCAGTACTTC.